This T cell receptor beta chain was identified in a study of T cells in Graves' hyperthyroidism and ophthalmopathy. Germline trimming cut 5 bases from V and 0 bases from J; bases unmatched to any gene: 9. CDR3 size: 18 residues. Germline CDR1 reads SGHAT; CDR2 reads FQNNGV. Disease duration under 2 months; hyperthyroidism patients were aged 18 to 65. Using RNA transcripts as the source, TCR beta CDR3 regions were amplified. Primed by the HTBI set, a first-round RT-PCR was run on the TCR CDR3. TCRdb re-analysed the multiplex PCR reads in MiXCR, keeping a single row per CDR3 protein. Here the sample spans some 270,000 distinct CDR3 sequences, roughly 15% being singletons. The sample holds many counts of this clonotype.

Sequencing input: blood. The receptor was isolated from a woman in her 30s with Graves' hyperthyroidism that later progressed to Graves' ophthalmopathy. The gene calls are TRBV11-2 and TRBJ2-6; 8 bases match TRBD1. CDR3 sequence reads: CASSPGTGAFSGANVLTF. Here the CDR3 DNA reads TGTGCCAGCAGCCCCGGGACAGGAGCCTTCTCTGGGGCCAACGTCCTGACTTTC.